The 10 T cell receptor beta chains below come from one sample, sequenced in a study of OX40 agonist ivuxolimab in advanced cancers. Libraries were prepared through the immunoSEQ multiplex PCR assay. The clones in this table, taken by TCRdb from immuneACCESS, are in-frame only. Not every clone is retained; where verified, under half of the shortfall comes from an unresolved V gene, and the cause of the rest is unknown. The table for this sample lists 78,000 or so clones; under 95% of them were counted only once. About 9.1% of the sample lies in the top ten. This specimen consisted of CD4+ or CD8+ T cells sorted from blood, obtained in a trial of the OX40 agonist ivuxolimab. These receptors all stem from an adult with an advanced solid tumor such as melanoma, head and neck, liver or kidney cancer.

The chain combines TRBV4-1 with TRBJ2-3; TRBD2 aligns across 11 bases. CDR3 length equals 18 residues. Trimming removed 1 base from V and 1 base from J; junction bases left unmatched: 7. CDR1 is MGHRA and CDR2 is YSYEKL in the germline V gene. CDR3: CASSQVASGGRGTDTQYF. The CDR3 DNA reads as TGCGCCAGCAGCCAAGTGGCTAGCGGGGGGCGTGGCACAGATACGCAGTATTTT.

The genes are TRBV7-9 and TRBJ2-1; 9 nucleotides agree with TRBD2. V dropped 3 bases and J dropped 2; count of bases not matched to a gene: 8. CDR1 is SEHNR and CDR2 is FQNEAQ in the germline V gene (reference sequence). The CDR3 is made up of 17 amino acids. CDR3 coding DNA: TGTGCCAGCAGCTTTCGGGGTAGCGGGGGCCCCTACAATGAGCAGTTCTTC. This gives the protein CASSFRGSGGPYNEQFF. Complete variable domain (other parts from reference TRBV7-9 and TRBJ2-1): DTGVSQNPRHKITKRGQNVTFRCDPISEHNRLYWYRQTLGQGPEFLTYFQNEAQLEKSRLLSDRFSAERPKGSFSTLEIQRTEQGDSAMYLCASSFRGSGGPYNEQFFGPGTRLTVL.

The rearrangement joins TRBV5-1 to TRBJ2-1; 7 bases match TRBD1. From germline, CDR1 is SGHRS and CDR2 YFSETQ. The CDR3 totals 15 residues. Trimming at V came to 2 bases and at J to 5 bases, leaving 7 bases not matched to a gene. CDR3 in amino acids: CASSFTGADDNEQFF. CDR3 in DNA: TGCGCCAGCAGCTTTACAGGGGCCGATGACAATGAGCAGTTCTTC.

The CDR3 nucleotides are TGTGCCAGCAGCCCCCGGACTAGCGGGGACGACAATGAGCAGTTCTTC. Translated: CASSPRTSGDDNEQFF. The rearrangement links TRBV7-6 to TRBJ2-1; 12 nucleotides align to TRBD2. The CDR3 is 16 residues long. V shed 5 bases and J 5 bases; nucleotides not matched to a gene: 7. CDR1 and CDR2 (germline): SGHVS, FNYEAQ.

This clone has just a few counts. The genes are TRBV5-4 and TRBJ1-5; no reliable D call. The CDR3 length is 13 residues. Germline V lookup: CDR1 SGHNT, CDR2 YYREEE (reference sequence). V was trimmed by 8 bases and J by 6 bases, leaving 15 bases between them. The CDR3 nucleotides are TGTGCCAGTAAGATTGGTGTTGGTCAGCCCCAGCATTTT. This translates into CASKIGVGQPQHF.

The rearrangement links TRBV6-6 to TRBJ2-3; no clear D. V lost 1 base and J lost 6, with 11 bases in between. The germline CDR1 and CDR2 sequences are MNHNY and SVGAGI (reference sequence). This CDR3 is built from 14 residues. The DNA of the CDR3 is TGTGCCAGCAGTTACTTGTCCGACGTCGATACGCAGTATTTT. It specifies CASSYLSDVDTQYF.

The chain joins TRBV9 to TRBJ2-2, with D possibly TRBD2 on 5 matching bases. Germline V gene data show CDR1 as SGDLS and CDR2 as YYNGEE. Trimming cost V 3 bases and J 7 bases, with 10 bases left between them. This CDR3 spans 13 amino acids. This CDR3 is CASSGGVLGELFF. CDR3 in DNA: TGTGCCAGCAGCGGGGGAGTTCTCGGGGAGCTGTTTTTT. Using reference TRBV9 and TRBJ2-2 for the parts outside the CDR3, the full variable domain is DSGVTQTPKHLITATGQRVTLRCSPRSGDLSVYWYQQSLDQGLQFLIQYYNGEERAKGNILERFSAQQFPDLHSELNLSSLELGDSALYFCASSGGVLGELFFGEGSRLTVL.

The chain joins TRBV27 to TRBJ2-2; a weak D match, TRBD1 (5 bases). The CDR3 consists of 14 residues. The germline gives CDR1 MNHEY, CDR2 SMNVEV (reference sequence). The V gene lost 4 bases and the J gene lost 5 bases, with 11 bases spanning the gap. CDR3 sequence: CASSWGGTTGELFF. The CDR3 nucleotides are TGTGCCAGCAGTTGGGGCGGCACTACCGGGGAGCTGTTTTTT.

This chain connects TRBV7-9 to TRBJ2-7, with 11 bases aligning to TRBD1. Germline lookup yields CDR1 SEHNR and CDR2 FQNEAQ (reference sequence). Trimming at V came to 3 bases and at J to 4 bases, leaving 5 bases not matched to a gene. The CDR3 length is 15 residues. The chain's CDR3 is CASSFGQGARYEQYF. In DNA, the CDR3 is TGTGCCAGCAGCTTTGGACAGGGGGCAAGATACGAGCAGTACTTC.

CDR3 coding DNA: TGTGCCAGCAGCCCGGTGCAGGGGGCTACAGATACGCAGTATTTT. It is translated as CASSPVQGATDTQYF. The chain uses TRBV6-5 and TRBJ2-3; 8 nucleotides line up with TRBD1. The junction had 8 bases not matched to a gene; V was cut back by 6 bases and J by 3 bases. The CDR3 has 15 amino acids. Germline-derived CDR1 and CDR2 are MNHEY and SVGAGI.